This entry features one T cell receptor (beta chain) sequence. The CDR3 has 17 residues. The germline CDR1 and CDR2 sequences are SEHNR and FQNEAQ (reference sequence). Trimming took off 1 base at V and 4 bases at J, with 19 bases between the two ends. This sample is part of a study of T cell repertoires in ileal Crohn's disease. The table came from immunoSEQ multiplex PCR; TCRdb's copy has only in-frame clones and leaves some out. The table has about 6,400 clones, roughly 80% seen once; the top ten hold 16%. The receptor was derived from an adult with Crohn's disease. Input material: ileal tissue. The gene calls are TRBV7-9 and TRBJ1-2; D is ambiguous. The CDR3 sequence is CASSLGGVEGNVYGYTF. CDR3 bases: TGTGCCAGCAGCTTAGGTGGGGTAGAGGGAAACGTCTATGGCTACACCTTC.